A selection of T cell receptor beta chains follows, all from one sample in a study of T-cell reconstitution after alpha-beta-depleted transplantation in children. TCRdb used MiXCR to reprocess the PCR reads, holding one entry per CDR3 protein. In the table there are roughly 350,000 distinct CDR3 sequences, 10% of which are singletons. The material sequenced was PBMCs from the stem cell graft donor, taken from the stem cell graft. These receptors all stem from a human donor who donated a stem cell graft to a child with acute lymphoblastic leukemia. Each CDR3 is given with its conserved first and last residue. The D gene is left open where the match is weak. Some rows mark clone size as missing; the rest say once, few, many or name a class of expanded clone.

many,TRBD1,TRBJ1-1,TRBV4-1,TGCGCCAGCAGCCACCCGGGACAGGGGTGGACTGAAGCTTTCTTT,CASSHPGQGWTEAFF
-,-,TRBJ2-7,TRBV18,TGTGCCAGCTCCTCACGGTACGAACGAGGTCCCGAGCAGTACTTC,CASSSRYERGPEQYF
many,-,TRBJ2-7,TRBV12-3/TRBV12-4,TGTGCCAGCAGCTTCGATTACGAGCAGTACTTC,CASSFDYEQYF
few,-,TRBJ2-5,TRBV12-3/TRBV12-4,TGTGCCAGCAGTTCCCCACTCATCCAGGGTAGAGAGACCCAGTACTTC,CASSSPLIQGRETQYF
-,-,TRBJ2-1,TRBV19,TGTGCCAGTAGTATGGGCAGGTACAATGAGCAGTTCTTC,CASSMGRYNEQFF
few,-,TRBJ2-1,TRBV12-3/TRBV12-4,TGTGCCAGCAGGAATGAGGCGGACAACAATGAGCAGTTCTTC,CASRNEADNNEQFF
few,-,TRBJ1-2,TRBV7-9,TGTGCCACCCCGGACTTACCCAATGGCTACACCTTC,CATPDLPNGYTF
-,TRBD2,TRBJ2-3,TRBV12-3/TRBV12-4,TGTGCCAGCAGCCCCGGGACTAGCGGAATTAGCACAGATACGCAGTATTTT,CASSPGTSGISTDTQYF
-,TRBD2,TRBJ2-1,TRBV20-1,TGCAGTGCTAGAGCGACTAGCTCCAATGAGCAGTTCTTC,CSARATSSNEQFF
few,TRBD2,TRBJ2-5,TRBV9,TGTGCCAGCCCTTCCCCCCGACTAGCGGGAGGGGAAGAGACCCAGTACTTC,CASPSPRLAGGEETQYF
many,-,TRBJ1-6,TRBV5-6,TGTGCCAGCAGCTTGGTGGGACGGGGAAATTCACCCCTCCACTTT,CASSLVGRGNSPLHF
many,TRBD2,TRBJ2-3,TRBV20-1,TGCAGTGCTGGGACTAGCGGGAGTTTAGATACGCAGTATTTT,CSAGTSGSLDTQYF
-,-,TRBJ2-7,TRBV10-3,TGTGCCATCAGTGAGTTTATGACCTACGAGCAGTACTTC,CAISEFMTYEQYF
-,TRBD2,TRBJ2-1,TRBV18,TGTGCCAGCCACGAGACAGAAGCGGGAATCGCCTACAATGAGCGGTTCTTC,CASHETEAGIAYNERFF
-,TRBD2,TRBJ2-1,TRBV5-8,TGTGCCAGCAGCTTTAGCGGGAGGGAAGGCAATGAGCAGTTCTTC,CASSFSGREGNEQFF
-,-,TRBJ1-2,TRBV4-2,TGTGCCAGCAGCCAAGATCCGGTCTATGGCGACACCTTC,CASSQDPVYGDTF
-,-,TRBJ2-1,TRBV3-1,TGTGCCAGCTGCCAGGGGCGGGAGCTCGGCAATGAGCAGTTCTTC,CASCQGRELGNEQFF
few,TRBD2,TRBJ2-1,TRBV5-1,TGCGCCAGCAGCTTGGCGGGACTAGCGCGAATCAATGAGCAGTTCTTC,CASSLAGLARINEQFF
-,TRBD2,TRBJ2-1,TRBV6-2/TRBV6-3,TGTGCCAGCAGTTACTTAGCGGGAGAGACCTACAATGAGCAGTTCTTC,CASSYLAGETYNEQFF
many,-,TRBJ2-1,TRBV9,TGTGCCAGCAGCGCCGTAGTAGGTGAGCAGTTCTTC,CASSAVVGEQFF
-,-,TRBJ2-2,TRBV12-3/TRBV12-4,TGTGCCAGCAGCGCCGGGACCTACACCGGGGAGCTGTTTTTT,CASSAGTYTGELFF
many,TRBD1,TRBJ1-5,TRBV7-2,TGTGCCAGCTCTAAGACAGGGTGGAATCAGCCCCAGCATTTT,CASSKTGWNQPQHF
-,TRBD1,TRBJ1-2,TRBV10-3,TGTGCCATCAGTGAGGACAGGGGGCGCGATAACTATGGCTACACCTTC,CAISEDRGRDNYGYTF
-,-,TRBJ2-7,TRBV2,TGTGCCAGCAGTGATATTGCCTACGAGCAGTACTTC,CASSDIAYEQYF
-,-,TRBJ2-7,TRBV7-2,TGTGCCAGCAGCCGTCCCCTTCGAGGAATGAGCTCCTACGAGCAGTACTTC,CASSRPLRGMSSYEQYF
few,-,TRBJ2-7,TRBV27,TGTGCCAGCAGTGTCCGGGGTCTAAGCTACGAGCAGTACTTC,CASSVRGLSYEQYF
few,TRBD2,TRBJ2-5,TRBV20-1,TGCAGTGCTTCAAAAAGACTAGCGGGAGGGCCTAGGGAGACCCAGTACTTC,CSASKRLAGGPRETQYF
many,-,TRBJ2-3,TRBV5-1,TGCGCCAGCAGCTGGTCAATCTTCACAGATACGCAGTATTTT,CASSWSIFTDTQYF
few,TRBD1,TRBJ1-2,TRBV5-6,TGTGCCAGCAGCCCGAGGACAGGGACGGGAGGCTACACCTTC,CASSPRTGTGGYTF
few,-,TRBJ1-1,TRBV10-3,TGTGCCATCAGTGACCTCCCGGGCGTGAACACTGAAGCTTTCTTT,CAISDLPGVNTEAFF
few,-,TRBJ2-6,TRBV20-1,TGCAGTGCTAGAGTCGGGGGGCCCCTCACTGGGGCCAACGTCCTGACTTTC,CSARVGGPLTGANVLTF
few,-,TRBJ2-5,TRBV20-1,TGCAGTGCTAGCCAGGGTATAGTAGAGACCCAGTACTTC,CSASQGIVETQYF
few,-,TRBJ2-7,TRBV11-2,TGTGCCAGCAGCTTCGGGGGCTACCTTTCCTACGAGCAGTACTTC,CASSFGGYLSYEQYF
few,TRBD2,TRBJ2-1,TRBV2,TGTGCCAGCAGTGATGAGGCTAGCGGGAAGATCTCCTACAATGAGCAGTTCTTC,CASSDEASGKISYNEQFF
-,TRBD1,TRBJ2-2,TRBV12-3/TRBV12-4,TGTGCCAGCGTACGGACAGGGAACACCGGGGAGCTGTTTTTT,CASVRTGNTGELFF
-,TRBD1,TRBJ2-7,TRBV20-1,TGCAGTGCTAGTCAGGGGGCAGGAGAGCAGTACTTC,CSASQGAGEQYF
many,-,TRBJ2-7,TRBV7-9,TGTGCCAGCAGCCATCTAGGGGGAGAGCAGTACTTC,CASSHLGGEQYF
few,-,TRBJ2-3,TRBV19,TGTGCCAGCGGTCAATGGGGAACAGATACGCAGTATTTT,CASGQWGTDTQYF
many,-,TRBJ2-3,TRBV6-2/TRBV6-3,TGTGCCAGCAGTTTTCAGAGCACAGATACGCAGTATTTT,CASSFQSTDTQYF
-,-,TRBJ1-2,TRBV18,TGTGCCAGCTCACCACAACACGGAAGACTTCTAGCTAACTATGGCTACACCTTC,CASSPQHGRLLANYGYTF
many,TRBD1,TRBJ1-1,TRBV16,TGTGCCAGCAGCCTGCAGGGGGGAACCACTGAAGCTTTCTTT,CASSLQGGTTEAFF
many,-,TRBJ2-1,TRBV5-1,TGCGCCAGCAGCTCCCAGGGAGGACAGACCTACAATGAGCAGTTCTTC,CASSSQGGQTYNEQFF
few,-,TRBJ1-1,TRBV7-8,TGTGCCAGCGTTAGGGGACGTTTGAACACTGAAGCTTTCTTT,CASVRGRLNTEAFF
few,-,TRBJ2-7,TRBV7-2,TGTGCCAGCAGCTTAGCGAGGGGGTTAAGCTCCTACGAGCAGTACTTC,CASSLARGLSSYEQYF
-,-,TRBJ2-3,TRBV18,TGTGCCAGCTCACCACCGGGACCTAAAGATACGCAGTATTTT,CASSPPGPKDTQYF
many,TRBD1,TRBJ2-1,TRBV10-3,TGTGCCATCAGGACAGGGGGCTTGGTCGGTGAGCAGTTCTTC,CAIRTGGLVGEQFF
few,TRBD2,TRBJ2-5,TRBV7-6,TGTGCCAGCAGCTTAACTCCCATCGGGGGGGGGACACTGGCGGAGACCCAGTACTTC,CASSLTPIGGGTLAETQYF
-,-,TRBJ2-7,TRBV29-1,TGCAGCGCCACCCTCGGTGGATCCCCCTACGAGCAGTACTTC,CSATLGGSPYEQYF
few,-,TRBJ2-7,TRBV4-3,TGCGCCAGCAGCCACTACAGGGTAAATTTAGGTCCCTACGAGCAGTACTTC,CASSHYRVNLGPYEQYF
-,TRBD1,TRBJ2-5,TRBV6-5,TGTGCCAGCAGTTACTCGCCGACAGGGATTGTCCAAGAGACCCAGTACTTC,CASSYSPTGIVQETQYF
many,-,TRBJ1-1,TRBV29-1,TGCAGCGTTGTGAGGAACACTGAAGCTTTCTTT,CSVVRNTEAFF
few,-,TRBJ2-5,TRBV5-1,TGCGCCAGCAGCTTGGGAGGGCGGAACCAAGAGACCCAGTACTTC,CASSLGGRNQETQYF